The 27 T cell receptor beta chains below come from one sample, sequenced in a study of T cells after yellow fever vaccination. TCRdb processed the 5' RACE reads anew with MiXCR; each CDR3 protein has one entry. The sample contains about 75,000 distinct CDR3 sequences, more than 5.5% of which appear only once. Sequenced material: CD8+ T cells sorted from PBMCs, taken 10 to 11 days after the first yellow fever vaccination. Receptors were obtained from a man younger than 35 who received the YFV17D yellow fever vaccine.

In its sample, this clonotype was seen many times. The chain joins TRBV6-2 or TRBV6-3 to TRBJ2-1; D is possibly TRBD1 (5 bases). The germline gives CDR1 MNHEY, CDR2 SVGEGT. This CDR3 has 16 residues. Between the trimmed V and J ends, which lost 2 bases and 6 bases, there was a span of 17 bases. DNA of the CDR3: TGTGCCAGCAGTTACGGTCGACCGACAGCCTTCAATGAGCAGTTCTTC. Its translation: CASSYGRPTAFNEQFF.

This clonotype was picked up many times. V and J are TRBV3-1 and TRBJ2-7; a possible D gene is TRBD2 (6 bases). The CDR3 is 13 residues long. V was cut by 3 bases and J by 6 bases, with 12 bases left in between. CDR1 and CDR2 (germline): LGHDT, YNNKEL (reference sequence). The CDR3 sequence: CASSQAGAGEQYF. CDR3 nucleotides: TGTGCCAGCAGCCAGGCCGGAGCGGGCGAGCAGTACTTC.

The CDR3 region has the DNA TGTGCCAGCAGCTTAGATAGTGGGTGGAATGAGCAGTTCTTC. Its translation: CASSLDSGWNEQFF. The rearrangement joins TRBV11-2 to TRBJ2-1; D call uncertain. V lost 0 bases and J lost 7, with 10 bases in between. The CDR3 is made up of 14 amino acids. The germline gives CDR1 SGHAT, CDR2 FQNNGV. Looking up the rest from reference TRBV11-2 and TRBJ2-1 gives the full variable domain: EAGVAQSPRYKIIEKRQSVAFWCNPISGHATLYWYQQILGQGPKLLIQFQNNGVVDDSQLPKDRFSAERLKGVDSTLKIQPAKLEDSAVYLCASSLDSGWNEQFFGPGTRLTVL.

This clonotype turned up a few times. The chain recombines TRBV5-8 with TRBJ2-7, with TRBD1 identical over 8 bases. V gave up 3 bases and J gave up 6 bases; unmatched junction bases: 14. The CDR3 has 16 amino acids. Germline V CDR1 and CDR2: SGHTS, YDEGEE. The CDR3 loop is CASSWGAGTGLAEQYF. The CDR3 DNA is TGTGCCAGCAGCTGGGGGGCCGGGACAGGTCTGGCCGAGCAGTACTTC.

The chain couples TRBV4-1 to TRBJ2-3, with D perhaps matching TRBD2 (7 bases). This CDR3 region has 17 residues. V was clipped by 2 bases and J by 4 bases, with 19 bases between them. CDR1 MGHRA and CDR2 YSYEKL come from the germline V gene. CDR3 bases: TGCGCCAGCAGCCAACAGGAGGGGGGGGGCCGCGCAGATACGCAGTATTTT. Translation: CASSQQEGGGRADTQYF.

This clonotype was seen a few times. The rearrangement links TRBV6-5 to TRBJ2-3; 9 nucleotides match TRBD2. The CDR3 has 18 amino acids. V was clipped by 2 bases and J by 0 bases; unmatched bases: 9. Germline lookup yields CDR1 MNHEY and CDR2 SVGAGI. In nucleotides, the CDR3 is TGTGCCAGCAGTTACCCAACTCTAGCGGGGACTAGCACAGATACGCAGTATTTT. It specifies CASSYPTLAGTSTDTQYF.

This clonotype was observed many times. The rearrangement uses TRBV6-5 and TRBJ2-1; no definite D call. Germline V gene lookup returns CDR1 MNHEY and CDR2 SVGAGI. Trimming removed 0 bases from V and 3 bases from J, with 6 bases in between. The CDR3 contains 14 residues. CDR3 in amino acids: CASSYSDVYNEQFF. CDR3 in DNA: TGTGCCAGCAGTTACTCGGATGTCTACAATGAGCAGTTCTTC.

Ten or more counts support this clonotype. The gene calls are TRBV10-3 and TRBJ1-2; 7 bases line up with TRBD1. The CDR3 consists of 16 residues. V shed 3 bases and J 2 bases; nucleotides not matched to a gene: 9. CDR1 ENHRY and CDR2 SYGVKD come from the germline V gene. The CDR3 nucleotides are TGTGCCATCAGTGATGCCGGACAGGTTTCGAACTATGGCTACACCTTC. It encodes CAISDAGQVSNYGYTF.

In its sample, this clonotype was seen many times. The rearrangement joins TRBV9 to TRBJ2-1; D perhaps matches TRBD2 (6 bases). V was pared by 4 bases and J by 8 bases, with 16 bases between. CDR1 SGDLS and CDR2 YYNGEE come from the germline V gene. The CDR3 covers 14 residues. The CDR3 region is CASSLGGPLHEQFF. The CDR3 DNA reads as TGTGCCAGCAGCCTTGGAGGGCCCCTCCATGAGCAGTTCTTC.

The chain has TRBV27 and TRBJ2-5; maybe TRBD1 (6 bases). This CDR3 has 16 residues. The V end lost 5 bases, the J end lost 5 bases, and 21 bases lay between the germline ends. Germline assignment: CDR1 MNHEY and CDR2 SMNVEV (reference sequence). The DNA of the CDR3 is TGTGCCAGCAGTCCAACACCGATACCAACAGGGGAGACCCAGTACTTC. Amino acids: CASSPTPIPTGETQYF.

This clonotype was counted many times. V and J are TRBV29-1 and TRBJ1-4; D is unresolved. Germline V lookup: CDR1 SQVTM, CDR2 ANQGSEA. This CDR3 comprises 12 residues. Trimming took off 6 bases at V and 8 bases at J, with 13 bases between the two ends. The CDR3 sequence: CSVRGLREKLFF. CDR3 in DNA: TGCAGCGTCAGAGGATTAAGAGAAAAACTGTTTTTT.

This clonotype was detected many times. The CDR3 sequence is CASSQLAGGPYEQYF. The CDR3 DNA sequence: TGCGCCAGCAGCCAGCTAGCGGGGGGGCCTTACGAGCAGTACTTC. The V gene is TRBV4-3, the J gene TRBJ2-7, with 12 positions matching TRBD2. Trimming removed 3 bases from V and 4 bases from J; junction bases left unmatched: 4. The CDR3 is 15 residues long. The germline V gene has CDR1 LGHNA and CDR2 YSLEER.

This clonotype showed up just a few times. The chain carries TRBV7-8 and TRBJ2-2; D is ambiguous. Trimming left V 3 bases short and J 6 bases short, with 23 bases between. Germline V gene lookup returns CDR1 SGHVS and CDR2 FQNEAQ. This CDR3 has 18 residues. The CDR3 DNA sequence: TGTGCCAGCAGCTTGCCCAAGCTGCCTAGGTCGGGTGCCGGGGAGCTGTTTTTT. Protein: CASSLPKLPRSGAGELFF.

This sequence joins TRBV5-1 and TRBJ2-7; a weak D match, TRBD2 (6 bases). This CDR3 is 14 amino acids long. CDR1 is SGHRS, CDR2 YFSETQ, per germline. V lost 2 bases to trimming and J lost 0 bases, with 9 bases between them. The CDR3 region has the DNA TGCGCCAGCAGCTTCCGGGGGACCTCCTACGAGCAGTACTTC. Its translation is CASSFRGTSYEQYF.

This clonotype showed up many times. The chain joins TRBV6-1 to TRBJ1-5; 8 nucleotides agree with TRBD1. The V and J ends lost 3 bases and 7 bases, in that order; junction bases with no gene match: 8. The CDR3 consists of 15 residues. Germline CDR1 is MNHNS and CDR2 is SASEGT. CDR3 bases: TGTGCCAGCAGTGACGGCAGGGGGCAAGGACAGCCCCAGCATTTT. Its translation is CASSDGRGQGQPQHF.

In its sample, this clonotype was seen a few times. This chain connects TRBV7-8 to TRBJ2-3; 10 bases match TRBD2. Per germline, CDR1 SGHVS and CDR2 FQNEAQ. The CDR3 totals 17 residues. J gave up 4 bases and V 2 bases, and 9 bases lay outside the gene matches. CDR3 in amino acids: CASSLWVRTSGPDTQYF. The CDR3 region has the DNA TGTGCCAGCAGCTTATGGGTTAGGACTAGCGGTCCAGATACGCAGTATTTT.

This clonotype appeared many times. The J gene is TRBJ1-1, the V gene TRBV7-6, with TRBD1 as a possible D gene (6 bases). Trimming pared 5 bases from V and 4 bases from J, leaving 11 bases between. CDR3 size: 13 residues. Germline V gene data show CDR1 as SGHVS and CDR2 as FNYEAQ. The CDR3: CASSRLQGTEAFF. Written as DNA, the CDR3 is TGTGCCAGCAGCCGCCTACAGGGCACTGAAGCTTTCTTT.

CDR3 amino acids: CASSLTGTGSSYEQYF. In DNA form, the CDR3 reads TGTGCCAGCAGCTTAACCGGGACAGGCAGCTCCTACGAGCAGTACTTC. The chain joins TRBV7-9 to TRBJ2-7; TRBD1 matches at 8 bases. The ends lost 2 bases at V and 0 bases at J; junction bases unmatched: 6. Per germline, CDR1 SEHNR and CDR2 FQNEAQ (reference sequence). CDR3 size: 16 residues.

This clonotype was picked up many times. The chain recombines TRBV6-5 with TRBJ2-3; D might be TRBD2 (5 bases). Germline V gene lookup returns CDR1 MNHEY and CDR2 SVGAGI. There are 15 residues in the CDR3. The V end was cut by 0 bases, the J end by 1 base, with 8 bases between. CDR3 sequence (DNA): TGTGCCAGCAGTTACTCGGTCGGGGGCACAGATACGCAGTATTTT. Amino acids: CASSYSVGGTDTQYF.

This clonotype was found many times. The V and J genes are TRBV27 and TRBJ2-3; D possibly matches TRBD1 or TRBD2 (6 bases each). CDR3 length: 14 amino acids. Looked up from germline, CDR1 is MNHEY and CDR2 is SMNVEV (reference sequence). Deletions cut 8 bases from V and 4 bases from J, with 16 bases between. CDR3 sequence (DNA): TGTGCCAGCTTGTCGATCGGGGGCCCAGATACGCAGTATTTT. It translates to CASLSIGGPDTQYF.

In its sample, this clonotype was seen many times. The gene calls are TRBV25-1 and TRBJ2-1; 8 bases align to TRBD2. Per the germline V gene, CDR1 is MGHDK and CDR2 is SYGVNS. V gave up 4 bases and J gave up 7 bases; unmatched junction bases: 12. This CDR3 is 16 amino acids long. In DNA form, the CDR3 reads TGTGCCAGCAGTGTCGCATCCGGGGGGGCGCTGAATGAGCAGTTCTTC. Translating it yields CASSVASGGALNEQFF.

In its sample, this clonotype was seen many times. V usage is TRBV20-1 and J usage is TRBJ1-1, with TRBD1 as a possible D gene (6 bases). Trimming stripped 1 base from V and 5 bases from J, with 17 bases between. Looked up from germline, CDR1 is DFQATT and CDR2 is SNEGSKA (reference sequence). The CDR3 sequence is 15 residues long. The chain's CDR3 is CSARAQYREGTEAFF. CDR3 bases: TGCAGTGCTAGAGCCCAATACAGGGAGGGAACTGAAGCTTTCTTT.

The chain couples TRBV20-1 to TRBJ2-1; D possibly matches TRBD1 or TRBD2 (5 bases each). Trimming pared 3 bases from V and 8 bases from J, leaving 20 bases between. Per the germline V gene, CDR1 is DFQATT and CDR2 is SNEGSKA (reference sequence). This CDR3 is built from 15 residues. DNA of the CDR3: TGCAGTGCTAGTAAGGATTTGGACGGGGCGGATGAGCAGTTCTTC. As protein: CSASKDLDGADEQFF.

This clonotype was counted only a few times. CDR3: CASSLAGTQETQYF. The CDR3 DNA reads TGTGCCAGCAGCCTCGCCGGGACACAAGAGACCCAGTACTTC. The V call is TRBV7-6, the J call TRBJ2-5, with D perhaps matching TRBD1 (6 bases). The CDR3 covers 14 residues. V was shortened by 5 bases and J by 2 bases, with 12 bases between the two germline ends. Per the germline V gene, CDR1 is SGHVS and CDR2 is FNYEAQ. The whole variable domain, remainder taken from reference TRBV7-6 and TRBJ2-5, is GAGVSQSPRYKVTKRGQDVALRCDPISGHVSLYWYRQALGQGPEFLTYFNYEAQQDKSGLPNDRFSAERPEGSISTLTIQRTEQRDSAMYRCASSLAGTQETQYFGPGTRLLVL.

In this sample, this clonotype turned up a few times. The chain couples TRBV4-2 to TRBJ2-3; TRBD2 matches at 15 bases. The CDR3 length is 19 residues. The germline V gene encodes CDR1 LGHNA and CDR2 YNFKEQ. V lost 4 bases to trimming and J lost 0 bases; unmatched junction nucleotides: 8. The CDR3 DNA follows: TGTGCCAGCAGCCCGTTGGGGGGACTAGCGGGGGGAAGCACAGATACGCAGTATTTT. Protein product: CASSPLGGLAGGSTDTQYF.

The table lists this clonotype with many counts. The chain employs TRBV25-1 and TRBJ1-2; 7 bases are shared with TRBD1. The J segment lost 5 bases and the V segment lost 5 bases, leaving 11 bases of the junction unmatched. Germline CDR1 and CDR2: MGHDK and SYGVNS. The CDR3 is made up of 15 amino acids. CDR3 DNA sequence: TGTGCCAGCAGTTCCATCGGGACAGAAGTTTATGGCTACACCTTC. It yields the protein CASSSIGTEVYGYTF.

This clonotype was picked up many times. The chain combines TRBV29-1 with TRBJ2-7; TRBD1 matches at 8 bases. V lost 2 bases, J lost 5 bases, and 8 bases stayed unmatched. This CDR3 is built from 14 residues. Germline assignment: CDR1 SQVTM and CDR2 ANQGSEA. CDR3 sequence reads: CSVERPDRGHEQYF. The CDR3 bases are TGCAGCGTTGAAAGGCCCGACAGGGGTCACGAGCAGTACTTC.